Shown below are 18 T cell receptor beta chains from a single sample sequenced in a study of blood T cells in healthy people across ages. The use of a sample-barcoded 5' primer and a J-beta primer mix characterized a second PCR of roughly 7 to 12 cycles. TCRdb used MiXCR to reprocess the 5' RACE reads, holding one entry per CDR3 protein. The table records roughly 1.7 million distinct CDR3 sequences, 30% to 40% of them present only once. The sequenced sample was blood. Receptors were obtained from a woman in her twenties or thirties in good health.

J is TRBJ2-7 and V is TRBV12-3 or TRBV12-4; a weak D match, TRBD1 (5 bases). The CDR3 loop spans 15 amino acids. The V gene lost 2 bases and the J gene lost 6 bases, with 17 bases spanning the gap. The CDR3 is CASSLSLSGQVEQYF. The CDR3 DNA is TGTGCCAGCAGTTTAAGTCTCTCAGGGCAGGTCGAGCAGTACTTC.

The V gene is TRBV20-1, the J gene TRBJ2-7; D remains unclear. The length of the CDR3 is 13 residues. Germline CDR1 and CDR2: DFQATT and SNEGSKA (reference sequence). The CDR3 DNA reads TGCAATGCCCCTACAGCCTCCTACAATGAGCAGTACTTC. It is translated as CNAPTASYNEQYF.

This clonotype was recorded a few times. The chain couples TRBV20-1 to TRBJ1-1; TRBD1 matches 10 bases. V was clipped by 1 base and J by 5 bases; unmatched bases: 4. The CDR3 totals 14 residues. CDR1 and CDR2 (germline): DFQATT, SNEGSKA (reference sequence). The CDR3, as DNA: TGCAGTGCTAGAGGACAGGGGGCCGATACTGAAGCTTTCTTT. As protein: CSARGQGADTEAFF.

This clonotype was recorded at least ten times. CDR3 in amino acids: CASSQRGGQETQYF. DNA for the CDR3: TGTGCCAGCAGCCAGAGGGGGGGCCAGGAGACCCAGTACTTC. The chain has TRBV3-1 and TRBJ2-5; perhaps TRBD2 as D (7 bases). This CDR3 comprises 14 residues. Trimming removed 3 bases from V and 5 bases from J, with 13 bases in between. Germline V gene data show CDR1 as LGHDT and CDR2 as YNNKEL (reference sequence).

This clonotype occurred a few times. The V and J genes are TRBV20-1 and TRBJ1-2, with TRBD1 identical over 7 bases. Germline V gene sequence: CDR1 DFQATT, CDR2 SNEGSKA (reference sequence). CDR3 length: 15 residues. V lost 2 bases, J lost 8 bases, and 14 bases stayed unmatched. The chain's CDR3 is CSARPAGQPEIGYTF. The CDR3 DNA reads as TGCAGTGCTAGACCAGCGGGACAGCCCGAGATAGGCTACACCTTC.

This clonotype was recorded a few times. This chain uses TRBV7-2 with TRBJ1-1; D gene unclear. Per the germline V gene, CDR1 is SGHTA and CDR2 is FQGNSA. The CDR3 length is 13 residues. V lost 4 bases to trimming and J lost 0 bases, with 6 bases between them. CDR3 sequence (DNA): TGTGCCAGCAGCTCTTATTTGAACACTGAAGCTTTCTTT. This codes for CASSSYLNTEAFF.

About this clonotype itself: A read error may account for a junction end that differs from germline. The genes are TRBV4-2 and TRBJ2-3; perhaps TRBD2 as D (6 bases). Germline CDR1 LGHNA, CDR2 YNFKEQ. This CDR3 comprises 13 residues. As DNA, the CDR3 is TGTGCCAACAGCCATGATAGCGGAGATACGCAGTATTTT. It is translated as CANSHDSGDTQYF.

The gene calls are TRBV10-3 and TRBJ2-2; 8 bases align to TRBD2. The CDR3 has 15 amino acids. CDR1 is ENHRY, CDR2 SYGVKD, per germline. The ends lost 4 bases at V and 0 bases at J; junction bases unmatched: 1. The chain's CDR3 is CAISAGLANTGELFF. The CDR3 coding sequence is TGTGCCATCAGTGCGGGACTAGCGAACACCGGGGAGCTGTTTTTT.

About this clonotype: The junction departs from the called germline gene at one end, perhaps through a read error. The chain couples TRBV4-1 to TRBJ1-1; a weak D match, TRBD1 (5 bases). CDR1 and CDR2 (germline): MGHRA, YSYEKL. This CDR3 region has 16 residues. The CDR3: CVSSQDYIRGYTEAFF. The CDR3 DNA is TGCGTCAGCAGCCAAGATTATATAAGGGGCTACACTGAAGCTTTCTTT.

The gene calls are TRBV7-3 and TRBJ2-1; TRBD2 matches 9 bases. V lost 3 bases and J lost 5; bases outside the gene matches: 5. In germline, CDR1 is SGHTA, CDR2 FQGTGA. CDR3 length equals 15 residues. The CDR3 DNA is TGTGCCAGCAGCTTGTCGGGCGGGAGGGACAATGAGCAGTTCTTC. Protein product: CASSLSGGRDNEQFF.

This clonotype was detected only a few times. A read error may be the cause here, since a much bigger clone is one base away. V and J are TRBV5-1 and TRBJ2-7; D possibly matches TRBD1 or TRBD2 (5 bases each). V dropped 0 bases and J dropped 6 bases, with 13 bases sitting between them. The CDR3 extends over 14 amino acids. Germline assignment: CDR1 SGHRS and CDR2 YFSETQ. This CDR3 is CASSLEYGASEQYF. CDR3 DNA: TGCGCCAGCAGCTTGGAGTACGGGGCGAGCGAGCAGTACTTC.

The gene calls are TRBV11-1 and TRBJ2-7; D unresolved. The CDR3 runs 14 residues. The ends were cut back, 3 bases at V and 2 bases at J, with 11 bases in the middle. The germline gives CDR1 SGHAT, CDR2 FQDESV (reference sequence). The CDR3 here is CASSFIGTTYEQYF. The CDR3, as DNA: TGTGCCAGCAGCTTCATAGGTACAACCTACGAGCAGTACTTC.

This chain joins TRBV2 and TRBJ1-5; 10 bases match TRBD1. There are 15 residues in the CDR3. CDR1 SNHLY and CDR2 FYNNEI come from the germline V gene. V gave up 3 bases and J gave up 4 bases; unmatched junction bases: 3. CDR3 nucleotides: TGTGCCAGCAGTGACAGGACAGGGGGTAATCAGCCCCAGCATTTT. It specifies CASSDRTGGNQPQHF.

This clonotype was seen a handful of times. The rearrangement links TRBV6-5 to TRBJ1-1; no clear D gene. V gave up 5 bases and J gave up 3 bases, with 10 bases separating them. Germline assignment: CDR1 MNHEY and CDR2 SVGAGI. This CDR3 contains 13 residues. The CDR3 sequence: CASSLPGDTEAFF. CDR3 nucleotides: TGTGCCAGCAGTCTCCCGGGCGACACTGAAGCTTTCTTT.

A note on this clonotype: The germline gene is not matched at one end of the junction; a read error may be the cause. The chain has TRBV18 and TRBJ2-7; tentative D call: TRBD1 (6 bases). The length of the CDR3 is 12 residues. CDR1 is KGHSH and CDR2 is LQKENI in the germline V gene. Here the CDR3 reads CATSGASYEQYF. CDR3 DNA: TGTGCCACCTCAGGGGCCTCCTACGAGCAGTACTTC.

This chain connects TRBV7-6 to TRBJ1-5; possibly TRBD1 for D (5 bases). This CDR3 region has 15 residues. V dropped 1 base and J dropped 3 bases, with 10 bases sitting between them. Germline CDR1 is SGHVS and CDR2 is FNYEAQ. The CDR3 region is CASSLGGGYNQPQHF. The CDR3 DNA reads as TGTGCCAGCAGCTTAGGGGGCGGATACAATCAGCCCCAGCATTTT.

This clonotype was counted ten times or more. The chain recombines TRBV7-2 with TRBJ2-3, with D unresolved. The germline CDR1 and CDR2 sequences are SGHTA and FQGNSA. The CDR3 consists of 15 residues. Trimming took 2 bases from V and 0 from J, leaving 9 bases between them. This chain's CDR3 is CASSLTSRSTDTQYF. CDR3 nucleotide sequence: TGTGCCAGCAGCTTAACGTCTAGAAGCACAGATACGCAGTATTTT.

The chain is built from TRBV16 and TRBJ1-2; D gene unclear. This CDR3 comprises 13 residues. The germline V gene has CDR1 KGHSY and CDR2 FQNENV. Deletions cut 0 bases from V and 6 bases from J, with 8 bases between. This chain's CDR3 is CASSQSPGDGYTF. The CDR3 DNA is TGTGCCAGCAGCCAATCTCCCGGGGATGGCTACACCTTC.